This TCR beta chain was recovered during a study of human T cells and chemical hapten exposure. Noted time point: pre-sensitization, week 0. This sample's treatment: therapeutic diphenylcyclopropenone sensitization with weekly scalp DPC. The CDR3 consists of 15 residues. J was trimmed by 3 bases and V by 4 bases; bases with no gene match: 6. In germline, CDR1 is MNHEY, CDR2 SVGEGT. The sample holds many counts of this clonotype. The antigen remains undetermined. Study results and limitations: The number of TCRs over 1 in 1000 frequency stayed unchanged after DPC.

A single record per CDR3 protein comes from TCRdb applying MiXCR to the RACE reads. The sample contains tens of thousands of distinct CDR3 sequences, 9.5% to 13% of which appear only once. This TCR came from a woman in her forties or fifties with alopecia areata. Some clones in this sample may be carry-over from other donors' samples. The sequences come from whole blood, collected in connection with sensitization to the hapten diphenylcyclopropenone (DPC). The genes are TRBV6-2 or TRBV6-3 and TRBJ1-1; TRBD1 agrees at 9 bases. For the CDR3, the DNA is TGTGCCAGCAGTTTTTCCGGGACAGGGCACACTGAAGCTTTCTTT. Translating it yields CASSFSGTGHTEAFF.